This T cell receptor beta chain was observed in a study of identical twins. A single record per CDR3 protein comes from TCRdb applying MiXCR to the 5' RACE reads. The data show about 660,000 distinct CDR3 sequences, approximately 9% seen once. Notes on this clonotype: Its specificity is unknown.

Study-wide findings and caveats: Analyses based on zero insertions could be partly confounded by invariant MAIT and iNKT cells.

This CDR3 contains 17 residues. Germline lookup yields CDR1 MNHEY and CDR2 SMNVEV (reference sequence). V lost 5 bases to trimming and J lost 1 base; unmatched junction nucleotides: 8. This same sample was also part of a study on yellow fever vaccine responses in identical twins. That source adds: As reported, the vaccine T cell response of twins seemed partly convergent and partly personalized.

The receptor was derived from a woman between 18 and 30 years old in good health. The genes are TRBV27 and TRBJ2-1; 10 bases align to TRBD2. The source material was PBMCs. The CDR3: CASSTQLAGRSYNEQFF. As DNA, the CDR3 is TGTGCCAGCAGTACCCAACTAGCGGGAAGGTCCTACAATGAGCAGTTCTTC.